This T cell receptor beta chain was identified during a study of blood T cell repertoires in COVID-19. Whole-study context: Sites across the United States, Italy and Spain contributed samples from acute and convalescent COVID-19. Sample material is recorded as cDNA or gDNA derived from T cells, B-cell-depleted T cells, or PBMCs.

Per the study methods: Amplification of reference gene primers was used by the study to estimate nucleated cell counts. The repertoire was sequenced with immunoSEQ multiplex PCR; TCRdb's copy has only in-frame clones and lacks some. The DNA gave D and trimming, while V, J and clone size come from that table. The data show about 64,000 clones, with approximately 83% seen just once and about 1.1% held by the top ten. This clone was picked up many times. The TCR comes from a man in his forties or fifties with acute or convalescent COVID-19. Input material: peripheral blood.

The CDR3 here is CASSQDRGSGNTIYF. The CDR3 DNA is TGTGCCAGCAGCCAAGATCGGGGTTCTGGAAACACCATATATTTT. The gene calls are TRBV3-1 (or the pseudogene TRBV3-2) and TRBJ1-3; D uncertain. This CDR3 is built from 15 residues. CDR1 and CDR2 (germline): LGHDT, YNNKEL (reference sequence). Trimming pared 0 bases from V and 1 base from J, leaving 7 bases between.